This note documents a single T cell receptor (beta chain) sequence. This specimen belongs to a study of CD8 T cells in ankylosing spondylitis. TCR beta libraries were made by quantitative 5'-RACE with molecular barcodes. MiXCR, applied by TCRdb to the 5' RACE reads, yields one record per CDR3 protein. The data show roughly 120,000 distinct CDR3 sequences, roughly 15% seen once. The germline CDR1 and CDR2 sequences are SNHLY and FYNNEI. The CDR3 runs 14 residues. V shed 6 bases, J shed 2 bases, and the junction held 3 bases outside the gene matches. The clonotype was recovered from a female donor with ankylosing spondylitis or in good health (not recorded which). J is TRBJ1-4 and V is TRBV2, with 7 bases lining up with TRBD1. Sequenced: blood, either unsorted or a sorted T cell fraction (not recorded which). CDR3 sequence reads: CASRKGATNEKLFF. CDR3 coding DNA: TGTGCCAGCAGGAAGGGGGCCACTAATGAAAAACTGTTTTTT.